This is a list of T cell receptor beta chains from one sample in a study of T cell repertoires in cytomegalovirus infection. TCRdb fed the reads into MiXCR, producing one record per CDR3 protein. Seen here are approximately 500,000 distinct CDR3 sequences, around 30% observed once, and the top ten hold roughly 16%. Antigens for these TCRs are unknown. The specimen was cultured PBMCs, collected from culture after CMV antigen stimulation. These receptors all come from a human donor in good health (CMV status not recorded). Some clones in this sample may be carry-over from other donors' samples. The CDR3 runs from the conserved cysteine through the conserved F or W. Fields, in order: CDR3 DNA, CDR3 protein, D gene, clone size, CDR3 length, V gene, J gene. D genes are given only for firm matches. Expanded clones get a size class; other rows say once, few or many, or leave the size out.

CDR3 DNA: TGCGCCAGCAGCCATCGACTGGACAGGGGAGTCCAGCCCCAGCATTTT; CDR3 protein: CASSHRLDRGVQPQHF; D gene: TRBD1; clone size: few; CDR3 length: 16; V gene: TRBV4-1; J gene: TRBJ1-5
CDR3 DNA: TGTGCCAGCAGTGAAGCGGTGGTGGGTGGCTACACCTTC; CDR3 protein: CASSEAVVGGYTF; D gene: .; clone size: .; CDR3 length: 13; V gene: TRBV6-1; J gene: TRBJ1-2
CDR3 DNA: TGTGCCAGCAGCTCGACCGTTTATGTCCCTGAAGCTTTCTTT; CDR3 protein: CASSSTVYVPEAFF; D gene: .; clone size: .; CDR3 length: 14; V gene: TRBV7-2; J gene: TRBJ1-1
CDR3 DNA: TGTGCCAGCAGCTTAGCGCCGGGACAGTATAATTCACCCCTCCACTTT; CDR3 protein: CASSLAPGQYNSPLHF; D gene: TRBD1; clone size: many; CDR3 length: 16; V gene: TRBV7-2; J gene: TRBJ1-6
CDR3 DNA: TGTGCCAGCGGGACACAGGGGAGAAACACCATATATTTT; CDR3 protein: CASGTQGRNTIYF; D gene: TRBD1; clone size: few; CDR3 length: 13; V gene: TRBV7-9; J gene: TRBJ1-3
CDR3 DNA: TGTGCCAGCAGTCCCAGCCCTACCTACGAGCAGTACTTC; CDR3 protein: CASSPSPTYEQYF; D gene: .; clone size: .; CDR3 length: 13; V gene: TRBV6-6; J gene: TRBJ2-7
CDR3 DNA: TGTGCCAGCAGTTACTCGACAGGGTACGAGCAGTACTTC; CDR3 protein: CASSYSTGYEQYF; D gene: TRBD1; clone size: many; CDR3 length: 13; V gene: TRBV6-5; J gene: TRBJ2-7
CDR3 DNA: TGTGCCAGCACCCCTGGTAGAAACAGGGGGATCTACGAGCAGTACTTC; CDR3 protein: CASTPGRNRGIYEQYF; D gene: TRBD1; clone size: few; CDR3 length: 16; V gene: TRBV6-5; J gene: TRBJ2-7
CDR3 DNA: TGTGCCAGTAGTACCCAAGTCCTAGCGGGAGGGCCCAATGAGCAGTTCTTC; CDR3 protein: CASSTQVLAGGPNEQFF; D gene: TRBD2; clone size: .; CDR3 length: 17; V gene: TRBV19; J gene: TRBJ2-1
CDR3 DNA: TGTGCCAGCAGGAGCCCCGGTGAGCAGTTCTTC; CDR3 protein: CASRSPGEQFF; D gene: .; clone size: few; CDR3 length: 11; V gene: TRBV12-3/TRBV12-4; J gene: TRBJ2-1
CDR3 DNA: TGTGCCAGTAGTGTCCGGTCGGGGGGCCAGCCCCAGCATTTT; CDR3 protein: CASSVRSGGQPQHF; D gene: .; clone size: few; CDR3 length: 14; V gene: TRBV19; J gene: TRBJ1-5
CDR3 DNA: TGTGCCAGCAGCTGGGACAGGGGAAGAGATACGCAGTATTTT; CDR3 protein: CASSWDRGRDTQYF; D gene: TRBD1; clone size: many; CDR3 length: 14; V gene: TRBV7-2; J gene: TRBJ2-3
CDR3 DNA: TGTGCCAGCAGCTTAAAGGCTAACTACGAGCAGTACTTC; CDR3 protein: CASSLKANYEQYF; D gene: .; clone size: many; CDR3 length: 13; V gene: TRBV7-2; J gene: TRBJ2-7
CDR3 DNA: TGTGCCAGCAGCCCAGCGGCCCAAAACAATGAGCAGTTCTTC; CDR3 protein: CASSPAAQNNEQFF; D gene: .; clone size: .; CDR3 length: 14; V gene: TRBV7-2; J gene: TRBJ2-1
CDR3 DNA: TGTGCCATCAGTGAGTCGATAAAGGGATACGAGCAGTACTTC; CDR3 protein: CAISESIKGYEQYF; D gene: .; clone size: .; CDR3 length: 14; V gene: TRBV10-3; J gene: TRBJ2-7
CDR3 DNA: TGTGCCAGCAGTGATCAGGGTATTAATCAGCCCCAGCATTTT; CDR3 protein: CASSDQGINQPQHF; D gene: .; clone size: .; CDR3 length: 14; V gene: TRBV6-1; J gene: TRBJ1-5
CDR3 DNA: TGTGCCAGCGGGAACGGACCGAACACCGGGGAGCTGTTTTTT; CDR3 protein: CASGNGPNTGELFF; D gene: .; clone size: .; CDR3 length: 14; V gene: TRBV6-1; J gene: TRBJ2-2
CDR3 DNA: TGTGCCAGCAGCTTAGGGGTTTTCAGCTCCTACAATGAGCAGTTCTTC; CDR3 protein: CASSLGVFSSYNEQFF; D gene: .; clone size: many; CDR3 length: 16; V gene: TRBV7-2; J gene: TRBJ2-1
CDR3 DNA: TGTGCCAGCAGTTACTCGGGGACAGGGGGTAGTAACTATGGCTACACCTTC; CDR3 protein: CASSYSGTGGSNYGYTF; D gene: TRBD1; clone size: .; CDR3 length: 17; V gene: TRBV6-7; J gene: TRBJ1-2
CDR3 DNA: TGTGCCAGCAGTCAGGGATCCAATCAGCCCCAGCATTTT; CDR3 protein: CASSQGSNQPQHF; D gene: .; clone size: .; CDR3 length: 13; V gene: TRBV12-3/TRBV12-4; J gene: TRBJ1-5
CDR3 DNA: TGTGCCAGCAGCATTAACCCTAGCACAGATACGCAGTATTTT; CDR3 protein: CASSINPSTDTQYF; D gene: .; clone size: .; CDR3 length: 14; V gene: TRBV7-3; J gene: TRBJ2-3
CDR3 DNA: TGTGCCAGCAGCCGCCGGACAGGGCCCAACGAGCAGTACTTC; CDR3 protein: CASSRRTGPNEQYF; D gene: TRBD1; clone size: few; CDR3 length: 14; V gene: TRBV11-1; J gene: TRBJ2-7
CDR3 DNA: TGTGCCAGCAGATCCGGACAGGGGGCTCGCGGCTATGGCTACACCTTC; CDR3 protein: CASRSGQGARGYGYTF; D gene: TRBD1; clone size: .; CDR3 length: 16; V gene: TRBV6-5; J gene: TRBJ1-2
CDR3 DNA: TGTGCCAGCAGTCCCCCTCCTAGTACGCAGTATTTT; CDR3 protein: CASSPPPSTQYF; D gene: .; clone size: many; CDR3 length: 12; V gene: TRBV7-2; J gene: TRBJ2-3
CDR3 DNA: TGTGCCAGCAGTCCGCGGGACACCTATGGCTACACCTTC; CDR3 protein: CASSPRDTYGYTF; D gene: .; clone size: few; CDR3 length: 13; V gene: TRBV12-3/TRBV12-4; J gene: TRBJ1-2
CDR3 DNA: TGTGCCAGTAGTACTCTAGTCTTGGCCAGCAATGAGCAGTTCTTC; CDR3 protein: CASSTLVLASNEQFF; D gene: .; clone size: many; CDR3 length: 15; V gene: TRBV19; J gene: TRBJ2-1
CDR3 DNA: TGCAGTGCTAGAGATAGGAGACTAGCGGGAGTTGTTGAGCAGTTCTTC; CDR3 protein: CSARDRRLAGVVEQFF; D gene: TRBD2; clone size: few; CDR3 length: 16; V gene: TRBV20-1; J gene: TRBJ2-1
CDR3 DNA: TGTGCCATCAGTGAAGGGGGGGGATCCTACGAGCAGTACTTC; CDR3 protein: CAISEGGGSYEQYF; D gene: .; clone size: .; CDR3 length: 14; V gene: TRBV10-3; J gene: TRBJ2-7
CDR3 DNA: TGTGCCAGCAGTTACTACTCAGGACAGGGGGCGCTAGGCTACACCTTC; CDR3 protein: CASSYYSGQGALGYTF; D gene: TRBD1; clone size: .; CDR3 length: 16; V gene: TRBV6-5; J gene: TRBJ1-2
CDR3 DNA: TGTGCCACCAGCAGAGCCGGGGTCTCAGAGACCCAGTACTTC; CDR3 protein: CATSRAGVSETQYF; D gene: .; clone size: .; CDR3 length: 14; V gene: TRBV15; J gene: TRBJ2-5
CDR3 DNA: TGTGCCAGCAGTTTAAGGGGCGCGGCTACTAATGAAAAACTGTTTTTT; CDR3 protein: CASSLRGAATNEKLFF; D gene: .; clone size: .; CDR3 length: 16; V gene: TRBV28; J gene: TRBJ1-4
CDR3 DNA: TGTGCCAGCAGTTCCACGCCGACTAGCCGGATGGGGGTGGATGAGCAGTTCTTC; CDR3 protein: CASSSTPTSRMGVDEQFF; D gene: TRBD2; clone size: .; CDR3 length: 18; V gene: TRBV12-3/TRBV12-4; J gene: TRBJ2-1
CDR3 DNA: TGTGCCAGCAGCCTCCAACTAGCGGGAGTAAACGAGCAGTACTTC; CDR3 protein: CASSLQLAGVNEQYF; D gene: TRBD2; clone size: few; CDR3 length: 15; V gene: TRBV7-2; J gene: TRBJ2-7
CDR3 DNA: TGTGCCAGCAGCCCCTACGGGGCCGGCGTTGGCTACACCTTC; CDR3 protein: CASSPYGAGVGYTF; D gene: .; clone size: .; CDR3 length: 14; V gene: TRBV7-4; J gene: TRBJ1-2
CDR3 DNA: TGTGCCAGCAGCTTAGGAGGGGGTATTGGGCAGCCCCAGCATTTT; CDR3 protein: CASSLGGGIGQPQHF; D gene: .; clone size: many; CDR3 length: 15; V gene: TRBV7-2; J gene: TRBJ1-5
CDR3 DNA: TGTGCCACCAGTGACCTGCATGGCTACACCTTC; CDR3 protein: CATSDLHGYTF; D gene: .; clone size: few; CDR3 length: 11; V gene: TRBV24-1; J gene: TRBJ1-2
CDR3 DNA: TGTGCCAGCAGTACGGGGGTGTCATACCAGCCCCAGCATTTT; CDR3 protein: CASSTGVSYQPQHF; D gene: .; clone size: few; CDR3 length: 14; V gene: TRBV6-1; J gene: TRBJ1-5